This entry lists 15 T cell receptor beta chains sequenced from one sample in a study of Ad26.COV2.S vaccination and SARS-CoV-2 variants. Only in-frame clones appear in the TCRdb table, and some are missing; sequencing was by immunoSEQ multiplex PCR. Of 350,000 to 550,000 clones listed, approximately 89% are singletons. Treatment meaning: around 19 received Ad26.COV2.S at low or high dose, single or two shots; roughly five received placebo; per-sample allocation not given. Sampling was performed 63 days after the first vaccine or placebo injection. This specimen was peripheral blood, taken in a trial of Ad26.COV2.S vaccine versus placebo. Receptor source: a person aged 18 to 65 who received the Ad26.COV2.S COVID-19 vaccine or a placebo.

V and J are TRBV10-3 and TRBJ2-2; 9 nucleotides line up with TRBD2. The CDR3 extends over 17 amino acids. Germline V CDR1 and CDR2: ENHRY, SYGVKD. The ends lost 1 base at V and 8 bases at J; junction bases unmatched: 11. The CDR3 nucleotides read TGTGCCATCAGTGAGTTAGTAGCGGGAGAAACAAGAGGGGAGCTGTTTTTT. Protein product: CAISELVAGETRGELFF.

The rearrangement links TRBV5-4 to TRBJ2-3, with D unclear. Germline assignment: CDR1 SGHNT and CDR2 YYREEE (reference sequence). The CDR3 consists of 14 residues. V lost 1 base and J lost 3, with 9 bases in between. CDR3: CASSLWPGTDTQYF. CDR3 DNA: TGTGCCAGCAGCTTGTGGCCGGGTACAGATACGCAGTATTTT.

CDR3 region: CASSQEGKLFF. In DNA form, the CDR3 reads TGTGCCAGCAGCCAAGAAGGAAAACTGTTTTTT. V and J are TRBV4-2 and TRBJ1-4; D unclear. Germline CDR1 reads LGHNA; CDR2 reads YNFKEQ. There are 11 residues in the CDR3. The V gene lost 0 bases and the J gene lost 10 bases, with 3 bases spanning the gap.

The chain uses TRBV15 and TRBJ1-3; D unclear. This CDR3 region has 16 residues. From germline, CDR1 is LNHNV and CDR2 YYDKDF (reference sequence). Trimming left V 1 base short and J 2 bases short, with 12 bases between. This chain's CDR3 is CATSRAGTRAGNTIYF. The DNA for the CDR3 is TGTGCCACCAGCAGAGCGGGTACAAGGGCTGGAAACACCATATATTTT.

The chain combines TRBV11-3 with TRBJ2-1; 8 bases agree with TRBD1. Trimming at V came to 1 base and at J to 16 bases, leaving 9 bases not matched to a gene. The CDR3 length is 13 residues. CDR1 and CDR2 from the germline V gene are SGHNT and YENEEA. The CDR3 region is CASSLVSGQARFF. The CDR3 DNA sequence: TGTGCCAGCAGCTTAGTATCGGGACAGGCTCGTTTCTTC. The variable domain in full, completed from reference TRBV11-3 and TRBJ2-1, reads EAGVVQSPRYKIIEKKQPVAFWCNPISGHNTLYWYLQNLGQGPELLIRYENEEAVDDSQLPKDRFSAERLKGVDSTLKIQPAELGDSAVYLCASSLVSGQARFFGPGTRLTVL.

The chain links TRBV27 to TRBJ2-7; the match to TRBD2 covers 12 bases. CDR3 length equals 16 residues. Germline V gene lookup returns CDR1 MNHEY and CDR2 SMNVEV (reference sequence). Trimming cost V 0 bases and J 5 bases; bases outside gene matches: 5. The DNA for the CDR3 is TGTGCCAGCAGTTTATCGCTTACTAGCGGGGGGCACGAGCAGTACTTC. Its protein is CASSLSLTSGGHEQYF.

Worth noting for this clone: Other DNA sequences in the same sample also yield this CDR3. This chain connects TRBV2 to TRBJ2-2, with 7 bases aligning to TRBD1. The CDR3 extends over 14 amino acids. CDR1 and CDR2 from the germline V gene are SNHLY and FYNNEI. With V trimmed by 4 bases and J by 1 base, 0 bases remained unmatched. DNA for the CDR3: TGTGCCAGCAGTGGACAGGGGAACACCGGGGAGCTGTTTTTT. This codes for CASSGQGNTGELFF.

The chain uses TRBV7-2 and TRBJ2-2, with 12 nucleotides matching TRBD1. V dropped 4 bases and J dropped 7; count of bases not matched to a gene: 4. The CDR3 is made up of 15 amino acids. In germline, CDR1 is SGHTA, CDR2 FQGNSA. CDR3 amino acids: CASSWGQGADGELFF. In nucleotides, the CDR3 is TGTGCCAGCAGCTGGGGACAGGGGGCGGACGGGGAGCTGTTTTTT.

The chain's CDR3 is CASSQLVGGSGYTF. The CDR3 DNA is TGTGCCAGCAGCCAACTGGTAGGGGGCAGTGGCTACACCTTC. V gene TRBV3-1 (or the pseudogene TRBV3-2) combines with J gene TRBJ1-2, with 7 bases that match TRBD1. This CDR3 region has 14 residues. After removal of 2 bases from V and 7 bases from J, the junction contained 7 bases not matched to a gene. Germline lookup yields CDR1 LGHDT and CDR2 YNNKEL (reference sequence).

Regarding this clone: Other DNA sequences in the sample encode the same CDR3. The chain's CDR3 is CASSLGGEETQYF. CDR3 nucleotide sequence: TGCGCCAGCAGCTTGGGGGGAGAAGAGACCCAGTACTTC. The chain is built from TRBV5-1 and TRBJ2-5; a weak D match, TRBD2 (5 bases). CDR3 length equals 13 residues. Per germline, CDR1 SGHRS and CDR2 YFSETQ. The V end was cut by 0 bases, the J end by 3 bases, with 6 bases between.

This chain connects TRBV30 to TRBJ2-1; maybe TRBD2 (6 bases). The CDR3 covers 15 residues. In germline, CDR1 is GTSNPN, CDR2 SVGIG (reference sequence). The V end was cut by 0 bases, the J end by 3 bases, with 12 bases between. The CDR3: CAWSVSLAGYNEQFF. The CDR3 nucleotides read TGTGCCTGGAGTGTATCACTAGCCGGCTACAATGAGCAGTTCTTC.

The chain joins TRBV6-2 or TRBV6-3 to TRBJ2-3; D ambiguous. There are 12 residues in the CDR3. Per germline, CDR1 MNHEY and CDR2 SVGEGT. The ends were cut back, 6 bases at V and 5 bases at J, with 9 bases in the middle. The CDR3 protein is CASSPYGDTQYF. In nucleotides, the CDR3 is TGTGCCAGCAGCCCGTACGGAGATACGCAGTATTTT.

This chain uses TRBV18 with TRBJ2-7; D might be TRBD1 (5 bases). Trimming stripped 1 base from V and 6 bases from J, with 13 bases between. CDR1 and CDR2 from the germline V gene are KGHSH and LQKENI. The CDR3 runs 14 residues. CDR3 region: CASSPLREGAEQYF. CDR3 nucleotide sequence: TGTGCCAGCTCACCACTACGCGAAGGGGCCGAGCAGTACTTC. Supplemented by reference TRBV18 and TRBJ2-7, the full variable domain reads NAGVMQNPRHLVRRRGQEARLRCSPMKGHSHVYWYRQLPEEGLKFMVYLQKENIIDESGMPKERFSAEFPKEGPSILRIQQVVRGDSAAYFCASSPLREGAEQYFGPGTRLTVT.

This chain joins TRBV3-1 (or the pseudogene TRBV3-2) and TRBJ1-6; weak D call: TRBD1 (5 bases). This CDR3 is 16 amino acids long. Germline values: CDR1 LGHDT, CDR2 YNNKEL (reference sequence). Trimming took 4 bases from V and 0 from J, leaving 10 bases between them. Written as DNA, the CDR3 is TGTGCCAGCAGCCGAGCAGGGAGCTCCTATAATTCACCCCTCCACTTT. It encodes CASSRAGSSYNSPLHF.

V gene TRBV7-9 combines with J gene TRBJ1-1; D uncertain. V lost 5 bases and J 6 bases, leaving 16 bases between the germline ends. The CDR3 totals 14 residues. Per germline, CDR1 SEHNR and CDR2 FQNEAQ (reference sequence). The CDR3 sequence: CASSPIPRGPEAFF. Here the CDR3 DNA reads TGTGCCAGCAGCCCGATTCCCCGAGGGCCTGAAGCTTTCTTT.